The clone carrying this T cell receptor beta chain was counted at least ten times. J lost 8 bases, V lost 7 bases, and 15 bases had no gene match. Germline V lookup: CDR1 MNHNS, CDR2 SASEGT. CDR3 length equals 16 residues. The data stem from a study of T cells after yellow fever vaccination. TCRdb ran MiXCR on the 5' RACE reads and lists one entry per CDR3 protein. This table holds a few hundred thousand distinct CDR3 sequences, 6% to 8% found once. This chain uses TRBV6-1 with TRBJ2-1; 9 bases agree with TRBD2. The input for sequencing was CD4+ T cells sorted from PBMCs, taken on the day of the yellow fever booster vaccination. The sequence was collected from a man in his thirties or forties who received the YFV17D yellow fever vaccine. The chain's CDR3 is CASTLMGLAGTDEQFF. Here the CDR3 DNA reads TGTGCCAGCACCCTTATGGGTCTAGCGGGAACGGATGAGCAGTTCTTC.